Given below is one TCR beta chain in context. What it binds is not known. The sample belongs to a study of tumor-infiltrating lymphocytes in primary liver carcinoma. Study overall: Tumor staging was T1-T3 N0M0; sizes spanned 4.2 to 10 cm across. Sample counts of productive TCRbeta reads spanned roughly 3.5 to 8 million; these counts were similar across tissue types.

Unsorted bulk tissue, about 20-32 mg of it, served as the source for co-extraction of RNA and DNA. A constant-region primer served to make TCR beta cDNA from around 500 ng total RNA. Slightly modified ARM-PCR with three nested multiplex PCR rounds yielded TCR beta libraries. A C-beta reverse primer was combined with TRBV1-TRBV30 forward primers in the first two PCR rounds, and each round had 10 cycles. TCRdb recomputed calls from the multiplex PCR reads with MiXCR, one row per CDR3 protein. Among 100,000 to 120,000 distinct CDR3 sequences listed, roughly 85% were seen once. Study results and caveats: No more than about 8-24% of top clones could be seen in all five tumor regions. Tumor-adjacent and tumor-blood pairs overlapped less than tumor region pairs did.

Between the trimmed V and J ends, which lost 4 bases and 3 bases, there was a span of 19 bases. CDR1 is LNHDA and CDR2 is SQIVND in the germline V gene (reference sequence). This CDR3 spans 16 amino acids. This TCR was sampled from a man between 40 and 49 years old with primary liver carcinoma and hepatitis B virus infection. Sequencing used liver tumor tissue from sampling region 3. This sample's subset: tumor region T3, left-lateral pole. V gene TRBV19 combines with J gene TRBJ2-7; possible D gene TRBD2, 6 bases. The CDR3 reads CASSKGLPHELYEQYF. CDR3 bases: TGTGCCAGTAGTAAGGGACTGCCGCACGAACTCTACGAGCAGTACTTC.